This TCR beta chain was obtained from a study of cytomegalovirus exposure and HLA in healthy donors. Study findings and constraints: Researchers catalogued approximately 170 TCR beta chains as cytomegalovirus-associated.

Germline V gene sequence: CDR1 SGHNT, CDR2 YENEEA. Trimming pared 5 bases from V and 7 bases from J, leaving 12 bases between. This CDR3 is built from 12 residues. A multiplex PCR was run with 60 Vbeta primers and 13 Jbeta primers. Profiled with immunoSEQ multiplex PCR; TCRdb holds only in-frame clones, not every one. This sample has approximately 120,000 clones; 70% to 90% occur once, and the top ten carry about 20%. A remark on this clone: Its antigen is unknown.

This chain links TRBV11-3 with TRBJ2-7, with a weak D call TRBD1 (5 bases). The TCR was taken from a man aged 18-30 years in good health and CMV-seropositive. Sequenced sample: PBMCs. The CDR3 DNA is TGTGCCAGCAGCCCAACAGGTATGGAGCAGTACTTC. It yields the protein CASSPTGMEQYF.